These 21 T cell receptor beta chains share one sample of origin, sequenced in a study of T cell responses to AZD1222 COVID-19 vaccine. Method: immunoSEQ multiplex PCR; TCRdb's copy keeps in-frame clones and lacks some. The table shows approximately 100,000 clones, with 70% to 90% occurring only once. The sequencing used peripheral blood, collected 28 days after the second AZD1222 dose. The receptor set was obtained from an adult who received the AZD1222 COVID-19 vaccine.

This rearrangement joins TRBV30 to TRBJ2-7; D is undetermined. V was pared by 6 bases and J by 0 bases, with 9 bases between. CDR1 GTSNPN and CDR2 SVGIG come from the germline V gene (reference sequence). The CDR3 is 12 amino acids. CDR3 residues: CACRKSSYEQYF. Written as DNA, the CDR3 is TGTGCCTGTAGGAAGAGCTCCTACGAGCAGTACTTC.

The V gene is TRBV4-3, the J gene TRBJ2-2; D is unresolved. Looked up from germline, CDR1 is LGHNA and CDR2 is YSLEER. The CDR3 totals 16 residues. The germline V and J ends were trimmed by 0 bases and 4 bases, with 12 bases remaining between them. CDR3 in amino acids: CASSQDIEVFTGELFF. The CDR3 DNA sequence: TGCGCCAGCAGCCAAGATATCGAGGTGTTCACCGGGGAGCTGTTTTTT.

The V gene is TRBV28, the J gene TRBJ1-6; D is uncertain. Trimming removed 8 bases from V and 9 bases from J, with 14 bases in between. This CDR3 is 13 amino acids long. Looked up from germline, CDR1 is MDHEN and CDR2 is SYDVKM. The CDR3 loop is CASRDVFSSPLHF. The CDR3 DNA follows: TGTGCCAGCCGTGACGTGTTTAGTTCACCCCTCCACTTT.

V is TRBV7-3 and J is TRBJ1-1, with TRBD1 matching over 7 bases. V shed 2 bases, J shed 7 bases, and the junction held 10 bases outside the gene matches. This CDR3 comprises 15 residues. Germline CDR1 and CDR2: SGHTA and FQGTGA. The DNA of the CDR3 is TGTGCCAGCAGCTTATGGGGATCGGGGGACAGTGAAGCTTTCTTT. This translates into CASSLWGSGDSEAFF.

Notes on this clone: At one boundary the junction diverges from the germline segment, which might be a read error. CDR3 nucleotide sequence: TGCAGCGTTCAAGTGGGGATAGGCTGGAATGGCCACACCTTC. Its translation is CSVQVGIGWNGHTF. This sequence joins TRBV29-1 and TRBJ1-2; no reliable D call. The CDR3 spans 14 residues. Germline CDR1 is SQVTM and CDR2 is ANQGSEA.

The J gene is TRBJ1-1, the V gene TRBV28; 8 bases agree with TRBD1. The CDR3 loop spans 15 amino acids. Trimming cost V 5 bases and J 1 base; bases outside gene matches: 6. In germline, CDR1 is MDHEN, CDR2 SYDVKM. This CDR3 is CASSVSGGRNTEAFF. Written as DNA, the CDR3 is TGTGCCAGCAGTGTCTCAGGGGGCCGGAACACTGAAGCTTTCTTT.

This chain connects TRBV12-3 or TRBV12-4 to TRBJ2-5; 7 bases agree with TRBD1. V was pared by 4 bases and J by 5 bases, with 4 bases of the junction left unmatched. The CDR3 has 13 residues. CDR3 in DNA: TGTGCCAGCAGTTCCGGACAGGAGGAGACCCAGTACTTC. Translating it yields CASSSGQEETQYF.

V gene TRBV4-3 combines with J gene TRBJ1-2, with TRBD1 identical over 9 bases. J was trimmed by 0 bases and V by 4 bases; bases with no gene match: 9. The germline V gene encodes CDR1 LGHNA and CDR2 YSLEER. This CDR3 is 17 amino acids long. The CDR3 bases are TGCGCCAGCAGCCCCTCCAGACAGGGGGTTACTAACTATGGCTACACCTTC. It yields the protein CASSPSRQGVTNYGYTF.

The chain employs TRBV11-2 and TRBJ2-7; 8 bases align to TRBD1. The CDR3 runs to 18 residues. J was trimmed by 0 bases and V by 6 bases; bases with no gene match: 16. Germline CDR1 SGHAT, CDR2 FQNNGV. The CDR3, as DNA: TGTGCCAGCAGGCCTACTCGAGGACAGGGCGGAACCTCCTACGAGCAGTACTTC. This gives the protein CASRPTRGQGGTSYEQYF. The full variable domain, with the rest looked up from reference TRBV11-2 and TRBJ2-7, is EAGVAQSPRYKIIEKRQSVAFWCNPISGHATLYWYQQILGQGPKLLIQFQNNGVVDDSQLPKDRFSAERLKGVDSTLKIQPAKLEDSAVYLCASRPTRGQGGTSYEQYFGPGTRLTVT.

On this clone: This could be a read error, since a much larger clone is one nucleotide away. This rearrangement joins TRBV9 to TRBJ2-2; D ambiguous. In germline, CDR1 is SGDLS, CDR2 YYNGEE. Between the trimmed V and J ends, which lost 2 bases and 1 base, there was a span of 0 bases. This CDR3 contains 12 residues. The CDR3 coding sequence is TGTGCCAGCAGCGTGAACACCGGGGAGCTGTTTTTT. Translation gives CASSVNTGELFF.

V usage is TRBV28 and J usage is TRBJ1-1; weak D call: TRBD1 (6 bases). V was cut by 6 bases and J by 1 base, with 12 bases left in between. The CDR3 length is 14 residues. Germline V lookup: CDR1 MDHEN, CDR2 SYDVKM. CDR3 sequence: CASRIPGQNTEAFF. In DNA, the CDR3 is TGTGCCAGCAGAATACCGGGACAGAACACTGAAGCTTTCTTT.

This chain links TRBV4-3 with TRBJ2-1; 12 nucleotides line up with TRBD2. Germline V CDR1 and CDR2: LGHNA, YSLEER. This CDR3 contains 20 residues. The ends lost 1 base at V and 5 bases at J; junction bases unmatched: 15. The CDR3 bases are TGCGCCAGCAGCCAAGTTGCTAGCGGGAGGGCCACGGGGTATAACAATGAGCAGTTCTTC. Amino acids: CASSQVASGRATGYNNEQFF.

V is TRBV5-4 and J is TRBJ2-7; unclear D gene. Germline V gene sequence: CDR1 SGHNT, CDR2 YYREEE (reference sequence). Trimming removed 0 bases at V and 4 bases at J, with 8 bases between. The CDR3 sequence is 13 residues long. For the CDR3, the DNA is TGTGCCAGCAGCTTGGGGACCGTTTACGAGCAGTACTTC. It yields the protein CASSLGTVYEQYF.

This clone was recorded only once. CDR3 nucleotide sequence: TGTGCCAGCAAATTTGGCGCAACAGATACGCAGTATTTT. This gives the protein CASKFGATDTQYF. The chain has TRBV12-3 or TRBV12-4 and TRBJ2-3; D is unresolved. The V end was cut by 7 bases, the J end by 3 bases, with 11 bases between. The CDR3 length is 13 residues.

The rearrangement uses TRBV14 and TRBJ2-7; 14 nucleotides align to TRBD2. The ends lost 2 bases at V and 3 bases at J; junction bases unmatched: 18. The CDR3 totals 21 residues. Germline loops: CDR1 SGHDN, CDR2 FVKESK. CDR3 sequence reads: CASSQLPHGTSGSRVFYEQYF. CDR3 DNA: TGTGCCAGCAGCCAACTCCCGCACGGGACTAGCGGGAGTAGGGTCTTCTACGAGCAGTACTTC.

The rearrangement joins TRBV10-3 to TRBJ1-6; 9 bases line up with TRBD1. Germline V gives CDR1 ENHRY, CDR2 SYGVKD. This CDR3 spans 14 amino acids. V lost 6 bases to trimming and J lost 7 bases; unmatched junction nucleotides: 4. CDR3 loop: CAIRTGGKNSPLHF. Here the CDR3 DNA reads TGTGCCATCAGGACAGGGGGTAAAAATTCACCCCTCCACTTT.

The rearrangement joins TRBV19 to TRBJ1-1; TRBD1 is a possible D gene (5 bases). From germline, CDR1 is LNHDA and CDR2 SQIVND (reference sequence). V gave up 4 bases and J gave up 2 bases, with 11 bases separating them. The CDR3 covers 14 residues. CDR3 nucleotides: TGTGCCAGTAGTAACTGGGACGGCAACACTGAAGCTTTCTTT. Its translation is CASSNWDGNTEAFF.

The CDR3 reads CASSFGLHASEQYF. For the CDR3, the DNA is TGTGCCAGCAGCTTCGGGCTACACGCAAGCGAGCAGTACTTC. J is TRBJ2-7 and V is TRBV7-9, with D uncertain. With 3 bases removed from V and 6 bases from J, the gap between germline ends came to 15 bases. Germline CDR1 reads SEHNR; CDR2 reads FQNEAQ (reference sequence). The CDR3 runs to 14 residues.

This clone was observed a single time. V gene TRBV7-9 combines with J gene TRBJ2-5, with 10 bases lining up with TRBD1. The V gene's germline CDR1 is SEHNR and CDR2 FQNEAQ (reference sequence). With V trimmed by 4 bases and J by 5 bases, 4 bases remained unmatched. The CDR3 has 14 amino acids. Here the CDR3 DNA reads TGTGCCAGCAGCTCCGGGACAGGGGAGGAGACCCAGTACTTC. It encodes CASSSGTGEETQYF.

This clone has just a few counts. The chain recombines TRBV6-2 or TRBV6-3 with TRBJ1-2, with D perhaps matching TRBD1 (5 bases). The length of the CDR3 is 15 residues. CDR1 is MNHEY and CDR2 is SVGEGT in the germline V gene. The ends were cut back, 2 bases at V and 2 bases at J, with 12 bases in the middle. The DNA of the CDR3 is TGTGCCAGCAGTTACCCCTGGGACCGAAACTATGGCTACACCTTC. Translation: CASSYPWDRNYGYTF.

The CDR3 protein is CASSQETGSQPQHF. CDR3 DNA sequence: TGCGCCAGCAGCCAAGAAACAGGTAGTCAGCCCCAGCATTTT. This rearrangement joins TRBV4-1 to TRBJ1-5; maybe TRBD1 (5 bases). This CDR3 spans 14 amino acids. Germline V gene data show CDR1 as MGHRA and CDR2 as YSYEKL. The V end was cut by 0 bases, the J end by 6 bases, with 9 bases between.